This T cell receptor beta chain was identified in a study of cytomegalovirus exposure and HLA in healthy donors. V lost 3 bases, J lost 5 bases, and 7 bases lay in between. Per the germline V gene, CDR1 is MDHEN and CDR2 is SYDVKM. The CDR3 is 13 residues long. Vbeta (60) and Jbeta (13) primers were used in the PCR. TCRdb keeps only in-frame clones here, not all; method: immunoSEQ multiplex PCR. The sample lists roughly 99,000 clones; 65% to 80% were seen once. This sequence originates from a man aged 55 to 70 in good health and CMV-seropositive. Specimen: PBMCs. The V gene is TRBV28, the J gene TRBJ1-4; D is uncertain. The CDR3 region is CASSLNRNEKLFF. CDR3 coding DNA: TGTGCCAGCAGTTTGAACAGAAATGAAAAACTGTTTTTT.